Shown below are 5 T cell receptor beta chains from a single sample sequenced in a study of blood T cell repertoires in COVID-19. TCRdb keeps only in-frame clones here, not all; method: immunoSEQ multiplex PCR. The repertoire includes roughly 400,000 clones, 88% of them detected once, and roughly 2% sits in the top ten. Specimen: PBMCs or T cells enriched from blood (not recorded which). All receptors come from a woman between 40 and 55 years old with acute COVID-19.

The chain is built from TRBV2 and TRBJ2-5; perhaps TRBD2 as D (6 bases). CDR1 and CDR2 from the germline V gene are SNHLY and FYNNEI. Trimming removed 5 bases at V and 3 bases at J, with 19 bases between. The CDR3 runs to 16 residues. CDR3 in amino acids: CASSPRRGPAKETQYF. In DNA form, the CDR3 reads TGTGCCAGCAGTCCCCGGAGGGGTCCCGCGAAAGAGACCCAGTACTTC. Filled out from reference TRBV2 and TRBJ2-5, the complete variable domain reads EPEVTQTPSHQVTQMGQEVILRCVPISNHLYFYWYRQILGQKVEFLVSFYNNEISEKSEIFDDQFSVERPDGSNFTLKIRSTKLEDSAMYFCASSPRRGPAKETQYFGPGTRLLVL.

The V and J genes are TRBV5-6 and TRBJ1-2; D remains unclear. Trimming cost V 0 bases and J 8 bases, with 14 bases left between them. Germline lookup yields CDR1 SGHDT and CDR2 YYEEEE. The CDR3 spans 14 residues. The CDR3 DNA reads TGTGCCAGCAGCTTGGTAGGCGGGATAGAAGGCTACACCTTC. This sequence encodes CASSLVGGIEGYTF. Supplemented by reference TRBV5-6 and TRBJ1-2, the full variable domain reads DAGVTQSPTHLIKTRGQQVTLRCSPKSGHDTVSWYQQALGQGPQFIFQYYEEEERQRGNFPDRFSGHQFPNYSSELNVNALLLGDSALYLCASSLVGGIEGYTFGSGTRLTVV.

The CDR3 loop is CASSYSQGRLGGYTF. In nucleotides, the CDR3 is TGTGCCAGCAGTTACTCCCAGGGGCGGTTGGGTGGCTACACCTTC. V usage is TRBV6-5 and J usage is TRBJ1-2; perhaps TRBD1 as D (6 bases). Germline CDR1 MNHEY, CDR2 SVGAGI. The CDR3 is 15 residues long. Trimming left V 0 bases short and J 7 bases short, with 15 bases between.

CDR3 loop: CAISESTGMGYTF. The CDR3 coding sequence is TGTGCCATCAGTGAGTCAACGGGAATGGGCTACACCTTC. The chain has TRBV10-3 and TRBJ1-2; D is unresolved. Germline values: CDR1 ENHRY, CDR2 SYGVKD. The CDR3 spans 13 residues. The V gene lost 0 bases and the J gene lost 8 bases, with 10 bases spanning the gap.

This chain joins TRBV15 and TRBJ1-2; D gene uncertain. Germline CDR1 reads LNHNV; CDR2 reads YYDKDF (reference sequence). CDR3 size: 14 residues. V was shortened by 0 bases and J by 7 bases, with 12 bases between the two germline ends. The DNA of the CDR3 is TGTGCCACCAGCAGAGATCGACACACTGGTGGCTACACCTTC. Protein sequence: CATSRDRHTGGYTF.